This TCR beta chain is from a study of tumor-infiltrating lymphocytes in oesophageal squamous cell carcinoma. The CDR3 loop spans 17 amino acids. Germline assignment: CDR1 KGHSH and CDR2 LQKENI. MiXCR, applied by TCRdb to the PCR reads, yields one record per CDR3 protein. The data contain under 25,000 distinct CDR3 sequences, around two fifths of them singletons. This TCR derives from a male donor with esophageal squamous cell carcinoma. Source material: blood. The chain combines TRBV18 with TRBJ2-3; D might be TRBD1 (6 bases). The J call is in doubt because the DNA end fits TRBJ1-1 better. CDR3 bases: TGTGCCAGCTCCACCTATGTGACGGGGGCACTCGGCACTGAAGCTTTCTTT. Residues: CASSTYVTGALGTEAFF.